The 2 T cell receptor beta chains below were found in one sample sequenced in a study of cytomegalovirus exposure and HLA in healthy donors. PCR used 60 Vbeta primers and 13 Jbeta primers. Assay: immunoSEQ multiplex PCR; the TCRdb copy retains only in-frame clones and omits some. The data hold 100,000 to 150,000 clones, with more than 75% observed a single time. The sample taken for sequencing was PBMCs. These receptors all stem from a man aged 18 to 30 in good health and CMV-seronegative.

This chain links TRBV27 with TRBJ1-2; 9 positions match TRBD1. Germline CDR1 and CDR2: MNHEY and SMNVEV (reference sequence). The CDR3 extends over 13 amino acids. The ends lost 8 bases at V and 7 bases at J; junction bases unmatched: 8. DNA of the CDR3: TGTGCCAGCTCCGACAGGGGGGTTAGTGGCTACACCTTC. Translating it yields CASSDRGVSGYTF.

The rearrangement uses TRBV7-9 and TRBJ1-1, with TRBD1 as a possible D gene (6 bases). CDR3 length: 14 amino acids. V lost 6 bases to trimming and J lost 4 bases, with 15 bases between them. CDR1 is SEHNR and CDR2 is FQNEAQ in the germline V gene (reference sequence). The CDR3 protein is CASRNEGGSTEAFF. CDR3 in DNA: TGTGCCAGCAGAAACGAAGGGGGATCCACTGAAGCTTTCTTT.